Listed below are T cell receptor beta chains from one sample, sequenced in a study of blood T cell repertoires in COVID-19. Sequencing was performed with immunoSEQ multiplex PCR; in TCRdb, only in-frame clones are kept and a portion is missing. This table holds 250,000 or so clones, more than 75% found once. What was sequenced was peripheral blood. The source of these receptors is a man between 35 and 55 years old with active or convalescent COVID-19. CDR3s include the opening cysteine and the closing phenylalanine or tryptophan. D genes are given only for firm matches. The size field is filled for only some rows; it gives once, few, many or a size class.

D gene	J gene	V gene	clone size	CDR3 DNA	CDR3 protein
TRBD1	TRBJ1-3	TRBV9	-	TGTGCCAGCAGCGCTAGGGACAGTTCACTGGGAAACACCATATATTTT	CASSARDSSLGNTIYF
TRBD2	TRBJ2-7	TRBV27	-	TGTGCCAGCAGTTCGGGACTAGCATACGAGCAGTACTTC	CASSSGLAYEQYF
TRBD1	TRBJ1-5	TRBV29-1	-	TGCAGCGTCGTAACAGGGGACCAGCCCCAGCATTTT	CSVVTGDQPQHF
-	TRBJ2-7	TRBV18	once	TGTGCCAGCTCACCAACACAGGGTGCCGTATCCTACGAGCAGTACTTC	CASSPTQGAVSYEQYF
-	TRBJ2-2	TRBV19	few	TGTGCCAGTTCGACAATTAGGTCCGGGGAGCTGTTTTTT	CASSTIRSGELFF
-	TRBJ1-1	TRBV13	-	TGTGCCAGCAGCCGGTTGTTGGCTCATCGAGGGAACACTGAAGCTTTCTTT	CASSRLLAHRGNTEAFF
-	TRBJ1-2	TRBV5-6	-	TGTGCCAGCAGCTATATAGGGGAGGACTATGGCTACACCTTC	CASSYIGEDYGYTF
-	TRBJ1-1	TRBV28	-	TGTGCCAGCAGTTTAGAAGGGTGGAGGACCTTCAGAGACACTGAAGCTTTCTTT	CASSLEGWRTFRDTEAFF
-	TRBJ1-6	TRBV5-1	-	TGCGCCAGCAGGAGCCAAAACTATAATTCACCCCTCCACTTT	CASRSQNYNSPLHF
TRBD1	TRBJ1-3	TRBV11-3	-	TGTGCCAGCAGCTTACGGGGACAGGGCTTGGACACCATATATTTT	CASSLRGQGLDTIYF
-	TRBJ2-5	TRBV6-5	-	TGTGCCAGCAGTTACTCGGGCAGGGCCGTTGCGGAGACCCAGTACTTC	CASSYSGRAVAETQYF
TRBD2	TRBJ2-1	TRBV4-2	-	TGTGCCAGCAGCCAAGAAGGACTAGCGGGGGGCAATGAGCAGTTCTTC	CASSQEGLAGGNEQFF
-	TRBJ1-1	TRBV29-1	-	TGCAGCGTTGGCCGGAGCATGAACACTGAAGCTTTCTTT	CSVGRSMNTEAFF
-	TRBJ2-1	TRBV30	-	TGTGCCTGGAGTGTTGGCACCGGGGCCTACAATGAGCAGTTCTTC	CAWSVGTGAYNEQFF
-	TRBJ2-7	TRBV9	-	TGTGCCAGCAGCGATGGGGGAGGAGAGGTCGAGCAGTACTTC	CASSDGGGEVEQYF
-	TRBJ2-3	TRBV27	-	TGTGCCAGCAGTTCCTTGAGTGAGGGCACATATACGCAGTATTTT	CASSSLSEGTYTQYF
-	TRBJ1-3	TRBV19	-	TGTGCCAGTAGTATTCAGGGAAACACCATATATTTT	CASSIQGNTIYF
TRBD1	TRBJ1-2	TRBV19	-	TGTGCCAGTAGGAAGGACAGGGGGCCTAACTATGGCTACACCTTC	CASRKDRGPNYGYTF
TRBD2	TRBJ2-1	TRBV6-6	-	TGTGCCAGTCTAGCGGGAGATCGTAATGAGCAGTTCTTC	CASLAGDRNEQFF
TRBD1	TRBJ1-5	TRBV6-5	-	TGTGCCAGCGGTCCCACAGGGGTCGGTTGGGAGCCCCAGCATTTT	CASGPTGVGWEPQHF
TRBD1	TRBJ2-1	TRBV2	-	TGTGCCAGCAGTGATGACAGGGGGAATGAGCAGTTCTTC	CASSDDRGNEQFF
TRBD1	TRBJ2-2	TRBV5-1	once	TGCGCCACCGGGACAGGGGCCTCCGTGGCCGGGGAGCTGTTTTTT	CATGTGASVAGELFF
-	TRBJ1-2	TRBV6-1	-	TGTGCCAGCAGTGAATTTCAGTACCATGGCTACACCTTC	CASSEFQYHGYTF
-	TRBJ2-3	TRBV7-9	once	TGTGCCAGCAGCCTGCGAGGGGTAGGGGGAGATACGCAGTATTTT	CASSLRGVGGDTQYF
-	TRBJ2-2	TRBV5-1	-	TGCGCCAGCAGCTTTAGGGGCAGGGGTAACACCGGGGAGCTGTTTTTT	CASSFRGRGNTGELFF
TRBD1	TRBJ2-7	TRBV19	-	TGTGCCAGTAGTACGTCCGGGACAGGGAAGAACGAGCAGTACTTC	CASSTSGTGKNEQYF
-	TRBJ2-3	TRBV5-4	-	TGTGCCAGCAGTCTCCCGGGACAAGGCACAGATACGCAGTATTTT	CASSLPGQGTDTQYF
TRBD1	TRBJ2-7	TRBV5-1	-	TGCGCCAGCACCCTAGCCGACAGGGGAAAATACGAGCAGTACTTC	CASTLADRGKYEQYF
-	TRBJ2-7	TRBV28	-	TGTGCCAGCAGTTTGGGCAGGGTTTACGAGCAGTACTTC	CASSLGRVYEQYF
-	TRBJ2-2	TRBV11-2	-	TGTGCCAGCCCAGGCCCTGGAGGTGGCACCGGGGAGCTGTTTTTT	CASPGPGGGTGELFF
TRBD1	TRBJ1-1	TRBV11-2	-	TGTGCCAGCAGCTCGACAGGGAAAGCTTTCTTT	CASSSTGKAFF
-	TRBJ2-1	TRBV27	-	TGTGCCAGCAGACTTAGCGGCTCCACCAATGAGCAGTTCTTC	CASRLSGSTNEQFF
-	TRBJ2-5	TRBV5-1	-	TGCGCCAGCAGCCCAGATACAGTGAACCCCTCGCAAGAGACCCAGTACTTC	CASSPDTVNPSQETQYF
TRBD1	TRBJ1-5	TRBV18	-	TGTGCCAGCTCACCATTGGGACAGAGAAATCAGCCCCAGCATTTT	CASSPLGQRNQPQHF
-	TRBJ2-2	TRBV7-3	-	TGTGCCAGCACCGGCGGAGGGGAGCTGTTTTTT	CASTGGGELFF
TRBD2	TRBJ2-5	TRBV29-1	once	TGCAGCGTTGCTAGCGGGGGGACGGAGACCCAGTACTTC	CSVASGGTETQYF
-	TRBJ2-6	TRBV19	-	TGTGCCAGTAGTATGCGGGGGGCCAACGTCCTGACTTTC	CASSMRGANVLTF
-	TRBJ1-2	TRBV4-2	-	TGTGCCAGCAGCCTCACAGACAGAGGCGGCTACACCTTC	CASSLTDRGGYTF
-	TRBJ2-1	TRBV7-9	-	TGTGCCAGCAGCTTAGGCGGGTCTCACAATGAGCAGTTCTTC	CASSLGGSHNEQFF
TRBD1	TRBJ1-6	TRBV5-1	-	TGCGCCAGCAGCTGGGACAGGGGTATCAGTTCACCCCTCCACTTT	CASSWDRGISSPLHF
-	TRBJ2-1	TRBV7-9	-	TGTGCCAGCAGCTTAGTTCCCTCTAGCGTTGAGCAGTTCTTC	CASSLVPSSVEQFF